Below, 23 T cell receptor beta chains from the same sample are listed, as sequenced in a study of metastatic and nonmetastatic thyroid tumors. Patients had received no treatment of any kind before thyroid surgery. TCRdb re-analyzed the PCR reads using MiXCR. The sample contains around 45,000 clones, roughly 15% of which appear only once. The sequenced material came from blood. These receptors were collected from a female donor with papillary thyroid cancer or a benign thyroid nodule (not recorded which). Some clones in this sample may be carry-over from other donors' samples.

To note about this clone: An end of the junction differs from the germline gene, which may be a read error. The genes are TRBV9 and TRBJ2-7; D possibly corresponds to TRBD2 (6 bases). Germline CDR1 is SGDLS and CDR2 is YYNGEE. There are 16 residues in the CDR3. The CDR3: CANSVGSGLITYEQYF. The DNA for the CDR3 is TGTGCCAACAGCGTAGGTAGCGGTTTAATCACCTACGAGCAGTACTTC.

Note on this clone: A much larger clone sits a single nucleotide away, making a read error possible. The rearrangement joins TRBV18 to TRBJ2-5; 11 bases match TRBD2. Germline V gene data show CDR1 as KGHSH and CDR2 as LQKENI. This CDR3 region has 16 residues. In nucleotides, the CDR3 is TGTGCCATCTCACCTGGACTAGCGGGTAGCGAAGAGACCCAGTACTTC. This encodes CAISPGLAGSEETQYF.

J is TRBJ2-1 and V is TRBV9; D may correspond to TRBD1 or TRBD2 (5 bases each). The V gene lost 4 bases and the J gene lost 8 bases, with 16 bases spanning the gap. The CDR3 consists of 14 residues. The germline CDR1 and CDR2 sequences are SGDLS and YYNGEE. CDR3 protein: CASSPHVGDHEQFF. CDR3 DNA sequence: TGTGCCAGCAGCCCCCACGTGGGGGATCATGAGCAGTTCTTC.

This clone was counted ten times or more. The CDR3 DNA sequence: TGTGCCAGCAGCCAAGAAGCTAGCCTCGTAGAGCAGTACTTC. Its protein is CASSQEASLVEQYF. The V call is TRBV3-1, the J call TRBJ2-7, with TRBD2 as a possible D gene (5 bases). The CDR3 contains 14 residues. Trimming removed 0 bases at V and 7 bases at J, with 13 bases between. Per the germline V gene, CDR1 is LGHDT and CDR2 is YNNKEL (reference sequence).

The V call is TRBV20-1, the J call TRBJ1-6; D not resolved. The V gene lost 3 bases and the J gene lost 5 bases, with 11 bases spanning the gap. Germline values: CDR1 DFQATT, CDR2 SNEGSKA (reference sequence). The CDR3 runs to 14 residues. The CDR3 DNA sequence: TGCAGTGCTAGGGTCCACGGACATAATTCACCCCTCCACTTT. Translation gives CSARVHGHNSPLHF.

This clone was observed at least ten times. The chain combines TRBV6-1 with TRBJ1-1; no reliable D call. Germline CDR1 reads MNHNS; CDR2 reads SASEGT. With 5 bases removed from V and 7 bases from J, the gap between germline ends came to 26 bases. The CDR3 runs 17 residues. The CDR3 DNA reads TGTGCCAGCAGTATCAACGGGTGGGAGCCCGGAGAATATGAAGCTTTCTTT. This gives the protein CASSINGWEPGEYEAFF.

This clone came up many times. V and J are TRBV19 and TRBJ1-1; the match to TRBD1 covers 9 bases. CDR1 and CDR2 (germline): LNHDA, SQIVND (reference sequence). The CDR3 runs to 13 residues. Germline trimming cut 4 bases from V and 8 bases from J; bases unmatched to any gene: 5. As DNA, the CDR3 is TGTGCCAGTAGTAGGAACAGGGGGCCCGAAGCTTTCTTT. Protein: CASSRNRGPEAFF.

This clone occurred a few times. One base away lies a much larger clone, so this may be a sequencing read error. The chain carries TRBV9 and TRBJ2-1; TRBD2 matches 10 bases. This CDR3 comprises 17 residues. Germline-derived CDR1 and CDR2 are SGDLS and YYNGEE. The V gene end was trimmed by 3 bases and the J gene end by 0 bases; junction bases not matched to a gene: 6. CDR3 region: CASSGILAGYSYNEQFF. CDR3 in DNA: TGTGCCAGCAGCGGAATACTAGCGGGATACTCCTACAATGAGCAGTTCTTC.

This clone was seen at least ten times. The chain links TRBV30 to TRBJ2-5; TRBD1 agrees at 9 bases. Per the germline V gene, CDR1 is GTSNPN and CDR2 is SVGIG (reference sequence). With 2 bases clipped from V and 5 bases from J, the junction kept 9 bases outside the gene matches. CDR3 size: 15 residues. The CDR3 reads CAWSRGGQGWETQYF. Written as DNA, the CDR3 is TGTGCCTGGAGTAGAGGTGGACAGGGGTGGGAGACCCAGTACTTC.

This clone was counted many times. The J gene is TRBJ1-3, the V gene TRBV19, with D hard to call. The CDR3 is 15 amino acids. Looked up from germline, CDR1 is LNHDA and CDR2 is SQIVND (reference sequence). Deletions cut 5 bases from V and 1 base from J, with 12 bases between. The CDR3 sequence is CASSVLVSSGNTIYF. The CDR3 coding sequence is TGTGCCAGTAGTGTCTTAGTCTCTTCTGGAAACACCATATATTTT.

This clone has a count of ten or more. Germline and junction disagree at one end, which may indicate a read error. This chain joins TRBV28 and TRBJ2-1; 7 bases are shared with TRBD2. The germline gives CDR1 MDHEN, CDR2 SYDVKM. The CDR3 consists of 15 residues. As DNA, the CDR3 is TGTGCCAGCAGTCCGGGGGGACCCCGCTACAATGAGCAGCTCTTC. Translated, it gives CASSPGGPRYNEQLF. Together with reference TRBV28 and TRBJ2-1, the CDR3 gives the full variable domain: DVKVTQSSRYLVKRTGEKVFLECVQDMDHENMFWYRQDPGLGLRLIYFSYDVKMKEKGDIPEGYSVSREKKERFSLILESASTNQTSMYLCASSPGGPRYNEQLFGPGTRLTVL.

The chain has TRBV6-2 or TRBV6-3 and TRBJ2-7; the D is unclear. V dropped 2 bases and J dropped 4 bases, with 6 bases sitting between them. CDR3 length: 12 amino acids. Germline V gene data show CDR1 as MNHEY and CDR2 as SVGEGT. The CDR3 sequence: CASSYPRYEQYF. The CDR3 nucleotides read TGTGCCAGCAGTTACCCAAGATACGAGCAGTACTTC.

The chain joins TRBV11-3 to TRBJ2-5, with TRBD1 matching over 11 bases. This CDR3 has 15 residues. J lost 4 bases, V lost 4 bases, and 5 bases had no gene match. Germline V gene sequence: CDR1 SGHNT, CDR2 YENEEA. Written as DNA, the CDR3 is TGTGCCAGCAGCTCTTCCGGGACAGGGGGAGAGACCCAGTACTTC. It yields the protein CASSSSGTGGETQYF.

The V gene is TRBV28, the J gene TRBJ1-5, with D perhaps TRBD1 (5 bases). The length of the CDR3 is 12 residues. V was trimmed by 2 bases and J by 8 bases, leaving 7 bases between them. The germline CDR1 and CDR2 sequences are MDHEN and SYDVKM. CDR3 amino acids: CASSLGREPQHF. CDR3 in DNA: TGTGCCAGCAGTTTAGGCAGGGAGCCCCAGCATTTT.

The table lists this clone with a few counts. A much larger clone sits a single nucleotide away, making a read error possible. The CDR3 DNA follows: TGCAGTGCTCTCTTGACAAGGGGCAGGACTGAAGCTTTCTTT. It encodes CSALLTRGRTEAFF. J is TRBJ1-1 and V is TRBV20-1; TRBD1 is a possible D gene (5 bases). With 5 bases removed from V and 5 bases from J, the gap between germline ends came to 18 bases. The CDR3 length is 14 residues. From germline, CDR1 is DFQATT and CDR2 SNEGSKA (reference sequence).

Concerning this clone itself: The junction and the germline gene differ at one end; a read error may be behind it. The V gene is TRBV6-5, the J gene TRBJ2-1; no firm D call. The V gene's germline CDR1 is MNHEY and CDR2 SVGAGI. This CDR3 region has 13 residues. The CDR3 protein is CASSYQNYNERFF. The DNA of the CDR3 is TGTGCCAGCAGTTACCAAAACTACAATGAGCGGTTCTTC.

The gene calls are TRBV6-5 and TRBJ2-3; D is possibly TRBD2 (6 bases). Between the trimmed V and J ends, which lost 0 bases and 2 bases, there was a span of 12 bases. The CDR3 has 16 residues. Germline CDR1 and CDR2: MNHEY and SVGAGI. The CDR3 sequence is CASSYSDGSLTDTQYF. CDR3 sequence (DNA): TGTGCCAGCAGTTACTCGGACGGGAGCCTCACAGATACGCAGTATTTT.

This clone was observed a handful of times. The chain couples TRBV29-1 to TRBJ2-1; no firm D call. The germline gives CDR1 SQVTM, CDR2 ANQGSEA. The ends were cut back, 5 bases at V and 6 bases at J, with 23 bases in the middle. This CDR3 is 16 amino acids long. CDR3 nucleotides: TGCAGCGTTCAAACGGTAGAGGAAACTACATCCAATGAGCAGTTCTTC. It specifies CSVQTVEETTSNEQFF.

The J gene is TRBJ2-6, the V gene TRBV7-2; TRBD2 might be the D (6 bases). Germline-derived CDR1 and CDR2 are SGHTA and FQGNSA. Trimming took off 4 bases at V and 2 bases at J, with 6 bases between the two ends. The CDR3 runs 14 residues. CDR3 residues: CASSWGAGANVLTF. The DNA of the CDR3 is TGTGCCAGCAGCTGGGGGGCTGGGGCCAACGTCCTGACTTTC.

The chain uses TRBV5-4 and TRBJ2-1, with D tentatively TRBD2 (5 bases). CDR1 is SGHNT, CDR2 YYREEE, per germline (reference sequence). This CDR3 spans 15 amino acids. V lost 3 bases to trimming and J lost 2 bases, with 12 bases between them. CDR3 region: CASSYTSGAYNEQFF. The CDR3 bases are TGTGCCAGCAGCTACACTAGTGGGGCCTACAATGAGCAGTTCTTC.

This clone occurred a few times. Just one base apart from a much larger clone, this may be a read error. The V and J genes are TRBV6-1 and TRBJ2-7, with D uncertain. CDR3 length: 13 residues. Germline lookup yields CDR1 MNHNS and CDR2 SASEGT. The CDR3 spells CASSEWSPYEQCF. The CDR3 region has the DNA TGTGCCAGCAGTGAATGGTCTCCCTACGAGCAGTGCTTC.

This clone came up many times. CDR3 sequence reads: CASSLTGTKNIQYF. The CDR3 nucleotides read TGCGCCAGCAGCTTGACAGGGACCAAAAACATTCAGTACTTC. The chain carries TRBV5-1 and TRBJ2-4, with D possibly being TRBD1 (6 bases). This CDR3 contains 14 residues. The V end was cut by 1 base, the J end by 2 bases, with 7 bases between. Germline V gene lookup returns CDR1 SGHRS and CDR2 YFSETQ.

The chain combines TRBV9 with TRBJ1-1; D gene unclear. The CDR3 consists of 14 residues. The V and J ends lost 0 bases and 1 base respectively, with 7 bases between them. Germline CDR1 reads SGDLS; CDR2 reads YYNGEE. The CDR3 bases are TGTGCCAGCAGCGTAGATTGGGGGAACACTGAAGCTTTCTTT. Amino acids: CASSVDWGNTEAFF.